This T cell receptor (beta chain) was identified in a study of cytomegalovirus exposure and HLA in healthy donors. As for this clone: Its antigen is not identified.

The CDR3 sequence is 17 residues long. CDR1 and CDR2 (germline): MGHRA, YSYEKL. The J segment lost 5 bases and the V segment lost 4 bases, leaving 16 bases of the junction unmatched. Broader study findings: Several of the most significant clusters were apparently associated with common viral pathogens in a later analysis. Donors were assumed by presence/absence analyses to have roughly uniform sequencing depth. Likely technical artifact: a cluster of highly shared sequence variants.

At sampling all donors were nominally healthy, likely with unrecorded immune exposures. In the PCR, 60 Vbeta and 13 Jbeta primers were used. TCRdb's table, derived via immunoSEQ multiplex PCR, lists solely in-frame clones and lacks some. The sample holds 270,000 or so clones, around 86% seen once. The specimen sequenced was PBMCs. The chain couples TRBV4-1 to TRBJ2-5, with TRBD1 matching over 7 bases. The sequence was obtained from a middle-aged man in good health and CMV-seropositive. In DNA, the CDR3 is TGCGCCAGCAGCCCACGGACAGGACTGCATAGGTGGGAGACCCAGTACTTC. Residues: CASSPRTGLHRWETQYF.